Listed below are T cell receptor beta chains from one sample, sequenced in a study of OX40 agonist ivuxolimab in advanced cancers. Assay used: immunoSEQ multiplex PCR; TCRdb lists only in-frame clones, some missing. The sample carries roughly 50,000 clones, roughly 91% recorded once. Here the sequenced sample was CD4+ or CD8+ T cells sorted from blood, taken in a trial of the OX40 agonist ivuxolimab. The receptors shown here come from an adult with an advanced solid tumor such as melanoma, head and neck, liver or kidney cancer. CDR3s include the opening cysteine and the closing phenylalanine or tryptophan. Only some rows state a clone size, as once, few, many or a class for expanded clones.

V gene: TRBV30; clone size: once; CDR3 protein: CAWSEGSPPLHF
V gene: TRBV27; clone size: -; CDR3 protein: CASSPRGTGSEAFF
V gene: TRBV7-6; clone size: -; CDR3 protein: CASSLTQGAGYTF
V gene: TRBV18; clone size: once; CDR3 protein: CASSPRLAGGETQYF
V gene: TRBV5-1; clone size: -; CDR3 protein: CASSIGTGETQYF
V gene: TRBV27; clone size: few; CDR3 protein: CASSRGGGQPQHF
V gene: TRBV27; clone size: once; CDR3 protein: CASSKSGQHTEAFF
V gene: TRBV4-1; clone size: -; CDR3 protein: CASSQDFPGRETQYF
V gene: TRBV28; clone size: few; CDR3 protein: CASSLQPGGTEAFF
V gene: TRBV6-6; clone size: once; CDR3 protein: CASKSSAGTVSYEQYF
V gene: TRBV27; clone size: -; CDR3 protein: CASSFGGLNTEAFF
V gene: TRBV5-6; clone size: -; CDR3 protein: CASSPKGEEDEKLFF
V gene: TRBV18; clone size: -; CDR3 protein: CASSLRDTYEQYF
V gene: TRBV5-8; clone size: -; CDR3 protein: CASSLTTQPQHF
V gene: TRBV27; clone size: -; CDR3 protein: CASSSQGLTNEKLFF
V gene: TRBV19; clone size: -; CDR3 protein: CASSIGGGAGSRLSTDTQYF
V gene: TRBV29-1; clone size: -; CDR3 protein: CSVAASGTDTQYF
V gene: TRBV2; clone size: -; CDR3 protein: CASLAREQYF
V gene: TRBV5-1; clone size: -; CDR3 protein: CASSWGTVNTGELFF
V gene: TRBV7-7; clone size: -; CDR3 protein: CASSLGGGQRETQYF
V gene: TRBV7-3; clone size: -; CDR3 protein: CASRGSGANVLTF
V gene: TRBV28; clone size: -; CDR3 protein: CASSLSGGAVPDTQYF
V gene: TRBV5-1; clone size: -; CDR3 protein: CASSLGETGNTIYF
V gene: TRBV6-1; clone size: -; CDR3 protein: CASSLQGPTNTEAFF
V gene: TRBV5-6; clone size: -; CDR3 protein: CASGPTGSGGTEAFF
V gene: TRBV7-8; clone size: -; CDR3 protein: CASSLGGGETQYF
V gene: TRBV4-2; clone size: -; CDR3 protein: CASSQEANTGELFF
V gene: TRBV7-6; clone size: -; CDR3 protein: CASSPDGNREAFF
V gene: TRBV10-3; clone size: -; CDR3 protein: CAISGTANSGDTQYF
V gene: TRBV28; clone size: -; CDR3 protein: CASSDGNEQFF
V gene: TRBV14; clone size: once; CDR3 protein: CASSLTSGTYNEQFF
V gene: TRBV28; clone size: -; CDR3 protein: CASSTGQGASTDTQYF
V gene: TRBV7-9; clone size: -; CDR3 protein: CASSFGGPPDTQYF
V gene: TRBV7-6; clone size: -; CDR3 protein: CASSLTGEVTEAFF
V gene: TRBV5-8; clone size: -; CDR3 protein: CASSLGLGTGNTIYF
V gene: TRBV6-5; clone size: once; CDR3 protein: CASSYSWRGGEQYF
V gene: TRBV19; clone size: -; CDR3 protein: CASSILDHRGNSPLHF
V gene: TRBV6-1; clone size: -; CDR3 protein: CASSEHDRGYGYTF
V gene: TRBV29-1; clone size: -; CDR3 protein: CSVYTGFLGQFF
V gene: TRBV7-3; clone size: -; CDR3 protein: CASSLRPSGGVNEQFF
V gene: TRBV7-3; clone size: -; CDR3 protein: CASSSTSTDTQYF
V gene: TRBV2; clone size: -; CDR3 protein: CASSEEGGYYGYTF
V gene: TRBV19; clone size: -; CDR3 protein: CASTMGQGGTEAFF
V gene: TRBV6-5; clone size: -; CDR3 protein: CASSYSIDSYQPQHF
V gene: TRBV15; clone size: -; CDR3 protein: CAAQQGLGNTIYF
V gene: TRBV18; clone size: -; CDR3 protein: CASSPRGLLQGLSGNTIYF
V gene: TRBV15; clone size: -; CDR3 protein: CATSRDRGYEQYF
V gene: TRBV2; clone size: -; CDR3 protein: CASSDRDRVYEQYF
V gene: TRBV7-2; clone size: -; CDR3 protein: CASSFDNYGYTF
V gene: TRBV19; clone size: once; CDR3 protein: CASRLFPWGGENTEAFF